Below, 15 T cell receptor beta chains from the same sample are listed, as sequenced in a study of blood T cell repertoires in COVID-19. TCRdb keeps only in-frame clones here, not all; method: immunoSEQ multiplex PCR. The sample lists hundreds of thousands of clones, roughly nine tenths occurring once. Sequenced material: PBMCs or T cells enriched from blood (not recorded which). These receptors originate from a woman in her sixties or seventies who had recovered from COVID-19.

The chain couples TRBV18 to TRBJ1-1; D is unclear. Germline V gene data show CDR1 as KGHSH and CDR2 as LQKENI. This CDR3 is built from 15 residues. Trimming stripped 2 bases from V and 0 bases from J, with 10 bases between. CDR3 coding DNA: TGTGCCAGCTCACCATCGAGAGATCTGAACACTGAAGCTTTCTTT. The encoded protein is CASSPSRDLNTEAFF.

In DNA, the CDR3 is TGTGCCAGCAGTTACTCGACGGGGTTTTATGGCTACACCTTC. Residues: CASSYSTGFYGYTF. The chain uses TRBV6-7 and TRBJ1-2; unclear D gene. TRBV6-7 is noted as an ORF with a role that remains uncertain. Trimming removed 0 bases from V and 5 bases from J, with 10 bases in between. The CDR3 runs 14 residues.

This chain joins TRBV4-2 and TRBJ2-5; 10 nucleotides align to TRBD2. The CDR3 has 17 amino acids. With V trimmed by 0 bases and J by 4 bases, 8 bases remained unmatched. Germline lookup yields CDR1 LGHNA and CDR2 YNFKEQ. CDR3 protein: CASSQDAASGGPETQYF. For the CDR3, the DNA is TGTGCCAGCAGCCAAGATGCGGCTAGCGGGGGCCCAGAGACCCAGTACTTC.

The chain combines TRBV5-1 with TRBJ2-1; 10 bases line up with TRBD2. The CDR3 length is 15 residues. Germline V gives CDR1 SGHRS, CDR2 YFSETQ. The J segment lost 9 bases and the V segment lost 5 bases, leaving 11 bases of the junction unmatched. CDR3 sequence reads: CASRGVTSGTTEQFF. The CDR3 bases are TGCGCCAGCAGAGGGGTCACTAGCGGGACAACTGAGCAGTTCTTC. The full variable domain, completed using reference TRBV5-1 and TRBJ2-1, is KAGVTQTPRYLIKTRGQQVTLSCSPISGHRSVSWYQQTPGQGLQFLFEYFSETQRNKGNFPGRFSGRQFSNSRSEMNVSTLELGDSALYLCASRGVTSGTTEQFFGPGTRLTVL.

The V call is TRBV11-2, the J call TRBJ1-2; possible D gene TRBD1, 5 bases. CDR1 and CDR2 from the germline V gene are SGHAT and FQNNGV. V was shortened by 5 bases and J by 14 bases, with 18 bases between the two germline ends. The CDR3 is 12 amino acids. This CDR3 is CASSRGMGNVTF. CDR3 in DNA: TGTGCCAGCAGCAGGGGTATGGGGAACGTAACCTTC.

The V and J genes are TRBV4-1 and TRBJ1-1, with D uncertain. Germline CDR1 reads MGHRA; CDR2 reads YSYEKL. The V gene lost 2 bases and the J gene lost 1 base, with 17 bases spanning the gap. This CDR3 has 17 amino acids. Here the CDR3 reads CASSQISMGPSNTEAFF. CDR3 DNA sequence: TGCGCCAGCAGCCAAATAAGTATGGGCCCCTCGAACACTGAAGCTTTCTTT.

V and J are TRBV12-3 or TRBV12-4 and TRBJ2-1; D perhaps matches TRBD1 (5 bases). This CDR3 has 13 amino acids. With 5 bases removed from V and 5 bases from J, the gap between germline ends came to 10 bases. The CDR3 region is CASSRGSNNEQFF. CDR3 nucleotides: TGTGCCAGCAGTAGGGGTTCGAACAATGAGCAGTTCTTC.

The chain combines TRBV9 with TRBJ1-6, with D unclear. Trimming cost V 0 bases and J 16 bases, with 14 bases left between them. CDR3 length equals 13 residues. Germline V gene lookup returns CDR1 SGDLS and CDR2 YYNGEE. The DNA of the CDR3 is TGTGCCAGCAGCGTAGGAGAGGCCTACCCTCTCCACTTT. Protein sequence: CASSVGEAYPLHF.

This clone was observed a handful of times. The CDR3 DNA sequence: TGTGCCAGCAGTTATCTAGAGACCCAGTACTTC. The encoded protein is CASSYLETQYF. The rearrangement links TRBV6-1 to TRBJ2-5; D remains unclear. CDR3 length: 11 amino acids. V shed 5 bases and J shed 4 bases, with 5 bases lying between them. CDR1 is MNHNS and CDR2 is SASEGT in the germline V gene.

The CDR3 spells CASRSGGRADTQYF. The CDR3 DNA follows: TGTGCCAGTAGGTCGGGGGGTCGAGCAGATACGCAGTATTTT. The V call is TRBV19, the J call TRBJ2-3; TRBD2 matches at 7 bases. J was trimmed by 4 bases and V by 6 bases; bases with no gene match: 7. Per the germline V gene, CDR1 is LNHDA and CDR2 is SQIVND (reference sequence). The CDR3 length is 14 residues.

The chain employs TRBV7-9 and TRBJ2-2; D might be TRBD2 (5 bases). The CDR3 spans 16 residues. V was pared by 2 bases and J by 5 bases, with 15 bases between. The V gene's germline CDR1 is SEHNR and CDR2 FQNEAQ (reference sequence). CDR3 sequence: CASSLSADRGTGELFF. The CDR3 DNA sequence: TGTGCCAGCAGCTTATCGGCAGATCGGGGTACCGGGGAGCTGTTTTTT.

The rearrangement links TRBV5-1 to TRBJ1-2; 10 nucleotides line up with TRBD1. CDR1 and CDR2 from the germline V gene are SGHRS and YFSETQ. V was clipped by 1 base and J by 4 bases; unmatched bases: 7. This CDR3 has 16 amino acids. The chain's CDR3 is CASSLTTGGSSYGYTF. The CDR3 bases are TGCGCCAGCAGCTTGACGACAGGGGGCTCGAGCTATGGCTACACCTTC. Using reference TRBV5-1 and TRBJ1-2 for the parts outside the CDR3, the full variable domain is KAGVTQTPRYLIKTRGQQVTLSCSPISGHRSVSWYQQTPGQGLQFLFEYFSETQRNKGNFPGRFSGRQFSNSRSEMNVSTLELGDSALYLCASSLTTGGSSYGYTFGSGTRLTVV.

The CDR3: CASSSGTHEAFF. DNA of the CDR3: TGTGCCAGCAGCTCGGGGACTCACGAAGCTTTCTTT. The V gene is TRBV5-4, the J gene TRBJ1-1; TRBD1 is a possible D gene (5 bases). The V gene's germline CDR1 is SGHNT and CDR2 YYREEE (reference sequence). Between the trimmed V and J ends, which lost 3 bases and 8 bases, there was a span of 11 bases. The CDR3 covers 12 residues.

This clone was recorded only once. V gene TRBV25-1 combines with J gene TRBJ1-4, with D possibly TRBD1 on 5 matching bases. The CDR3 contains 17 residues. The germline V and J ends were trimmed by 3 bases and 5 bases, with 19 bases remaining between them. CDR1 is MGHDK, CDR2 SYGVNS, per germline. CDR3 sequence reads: CASSDPKQGRTNEKLFF. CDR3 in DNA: TGTGCCAGCAGTGATCCGAAGCAGGGTAGGACAAATGAAAAACTGTTTTTT.

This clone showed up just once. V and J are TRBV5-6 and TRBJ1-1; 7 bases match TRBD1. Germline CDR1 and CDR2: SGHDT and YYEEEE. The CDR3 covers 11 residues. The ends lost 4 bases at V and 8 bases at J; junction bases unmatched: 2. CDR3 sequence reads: CASSRGQEAFF. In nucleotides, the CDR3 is TGTGCCAGCAGCCGGGGACAGGAAGCTTTCTTT.